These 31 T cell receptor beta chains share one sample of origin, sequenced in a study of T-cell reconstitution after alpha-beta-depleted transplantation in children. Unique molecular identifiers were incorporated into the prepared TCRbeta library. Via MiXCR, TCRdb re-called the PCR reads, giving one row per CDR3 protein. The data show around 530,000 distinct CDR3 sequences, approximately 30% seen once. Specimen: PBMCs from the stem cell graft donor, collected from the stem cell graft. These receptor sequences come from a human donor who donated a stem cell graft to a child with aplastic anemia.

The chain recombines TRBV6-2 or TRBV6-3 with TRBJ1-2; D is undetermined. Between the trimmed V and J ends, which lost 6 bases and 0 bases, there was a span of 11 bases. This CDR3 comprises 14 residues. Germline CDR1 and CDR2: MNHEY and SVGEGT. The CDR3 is CASSRSPANYGYTF. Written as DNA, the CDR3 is TGTGCCAGCAGCCGGTCCCCGGCTAACTATGGCTACACCTTC.

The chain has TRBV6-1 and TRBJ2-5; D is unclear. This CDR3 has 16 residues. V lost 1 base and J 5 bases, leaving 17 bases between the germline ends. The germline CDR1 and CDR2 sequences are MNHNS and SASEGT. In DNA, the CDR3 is TGTGCCAGCAGTGAAGGACAACCGGCCTCATTGGAGACCCAGTACTTC. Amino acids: CASSEGQPASLETQYF.

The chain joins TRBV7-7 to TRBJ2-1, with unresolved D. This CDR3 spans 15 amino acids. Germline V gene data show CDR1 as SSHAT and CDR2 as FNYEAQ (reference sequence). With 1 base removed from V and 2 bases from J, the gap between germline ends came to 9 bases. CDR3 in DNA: TGTGCCAGCAGCTTAGTAGGGTTAACCTACAATGAGCAGTTCTTC. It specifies CASSLVGLTYNEQFF.

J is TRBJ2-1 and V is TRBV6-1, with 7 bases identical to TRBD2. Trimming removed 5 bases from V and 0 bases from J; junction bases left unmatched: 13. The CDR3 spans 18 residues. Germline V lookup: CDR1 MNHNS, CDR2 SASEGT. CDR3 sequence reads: CASSTRFIREGSYNEQFF. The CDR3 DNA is TGTGCCAGCAGTACGAGATTTATCAGGGAGGGCTCCTACAATGAGCAGTTCTTC.

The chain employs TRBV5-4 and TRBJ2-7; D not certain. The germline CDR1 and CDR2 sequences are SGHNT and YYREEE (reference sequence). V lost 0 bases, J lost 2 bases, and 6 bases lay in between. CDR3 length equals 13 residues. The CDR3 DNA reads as TGTGCCAGCAGCTTGGACAGCCCCTACGAGCAGTACTTC. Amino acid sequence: CASSLDSPYEQYF.

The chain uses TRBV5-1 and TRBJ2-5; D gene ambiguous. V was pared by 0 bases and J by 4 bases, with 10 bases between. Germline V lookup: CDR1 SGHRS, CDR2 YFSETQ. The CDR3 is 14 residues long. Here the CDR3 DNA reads TGCGCCAGCAGCTTGGCCCTTAGTGGAGAGACCCAGTACTTC. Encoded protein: CASSLALSGETQYF.

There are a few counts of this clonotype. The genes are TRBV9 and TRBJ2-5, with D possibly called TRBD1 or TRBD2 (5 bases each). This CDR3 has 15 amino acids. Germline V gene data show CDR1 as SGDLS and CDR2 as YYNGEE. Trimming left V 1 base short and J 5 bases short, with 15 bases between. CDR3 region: CASSVSGALGETQYF. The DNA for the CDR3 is TGTGCCAGCAGCGTATCCGGGGCCCTGGGGGAGACCCAGTACTTC.

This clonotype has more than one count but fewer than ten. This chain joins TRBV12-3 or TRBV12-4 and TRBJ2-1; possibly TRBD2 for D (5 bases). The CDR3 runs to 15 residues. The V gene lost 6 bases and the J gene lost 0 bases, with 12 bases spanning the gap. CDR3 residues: CASRGAFPSYNEQFF. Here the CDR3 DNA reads TGTGCCAGCAGGGGAGCATTTCCCTCCTACAATGAGCAGTTCTTC.

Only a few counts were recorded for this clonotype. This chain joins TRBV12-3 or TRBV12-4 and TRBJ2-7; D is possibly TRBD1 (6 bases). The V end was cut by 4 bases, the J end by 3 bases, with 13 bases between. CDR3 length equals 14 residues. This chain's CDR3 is CASSWGQLRYEQYF. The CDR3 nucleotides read TGTGCCAGCAGTTGGGGACAACTTCGCTACGAGCAGTACTTC.

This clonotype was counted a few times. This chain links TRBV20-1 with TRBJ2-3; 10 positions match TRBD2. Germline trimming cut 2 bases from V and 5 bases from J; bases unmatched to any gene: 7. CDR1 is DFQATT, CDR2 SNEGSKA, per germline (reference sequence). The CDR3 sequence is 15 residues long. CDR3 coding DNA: TGCAGTGCTAGACCCCTAGCGGGAGTGATAGATACGCAGTATTTT. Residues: CSARPLAGVIDTQYF.

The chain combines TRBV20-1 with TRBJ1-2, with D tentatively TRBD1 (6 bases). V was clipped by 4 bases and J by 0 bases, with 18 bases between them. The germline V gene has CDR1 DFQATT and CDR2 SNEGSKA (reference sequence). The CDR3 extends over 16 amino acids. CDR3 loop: CSATTPIGQTNYGYTF. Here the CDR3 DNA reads TGCAGTGCTACCACTCCTATAGGACAGACTAACTATGGCTACACCTTC.

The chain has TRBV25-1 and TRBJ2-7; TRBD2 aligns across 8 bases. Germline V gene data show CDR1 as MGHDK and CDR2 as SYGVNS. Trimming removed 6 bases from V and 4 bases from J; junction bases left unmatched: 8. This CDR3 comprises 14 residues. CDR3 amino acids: CASSPGLDLYEQYF. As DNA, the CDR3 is TGTGCCAGCAGCCCGGGACTAGATCTATACGAGCAGTACTTC.

Here the CDR3 DNA reads TGCGCCAGCAGCTTGTCATACACGGGACTAAGATCCTACAATGAGCAGTTCTTC. Amino acid sequence: CASSLSYTGLRSYNEQFF. The chain recombines TRBV5-1 with TRBJ2-1; the match to TRBD2 covers 7 bases. Germline V gene lookup returns CDR1 SGHRS and CDR2 YFSETQ. The CDR3 totals 18 residues. V trimming: 1 base; J trimming: 1 base; junction bases outside the gene matches: 11.

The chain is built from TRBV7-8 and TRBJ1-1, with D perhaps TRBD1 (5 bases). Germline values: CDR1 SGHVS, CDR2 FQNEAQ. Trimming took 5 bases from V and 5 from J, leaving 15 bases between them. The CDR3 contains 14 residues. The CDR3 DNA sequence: TGTGCCAGCAGCCTTTGGGGGGGGAAGACTGAAGCTTTCTTT. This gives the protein CASSLWGGKTEAFF.

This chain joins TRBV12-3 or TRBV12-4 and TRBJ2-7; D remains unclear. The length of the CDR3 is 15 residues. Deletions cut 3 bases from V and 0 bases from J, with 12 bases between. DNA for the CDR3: TGTGCCAGCAGTTTTTCTAGTACGAGCTCCTACGAGCAGTACGTC. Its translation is CASSFSSTSSYEQYV.

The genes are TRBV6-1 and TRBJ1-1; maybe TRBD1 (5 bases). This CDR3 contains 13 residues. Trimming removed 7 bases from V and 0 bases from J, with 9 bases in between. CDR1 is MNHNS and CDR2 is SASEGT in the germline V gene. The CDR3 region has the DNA TGTGCCAGCAAAGGGACGGTGAACACTGAAGCTTTCTTT. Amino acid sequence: CASKGTVNTEAFF.

The CDR3 region has the DNA TGTGCCGCCTCTGACCACACTGAAGCTTTCTTT. Its protein product is CAASDHTEAFF. The V gene is TRBV3-1, the J gene TRBJ1-1; D not resolved. V shed 11 bases and J shed 3 bases, with 10 bases lying between them. The CDR3 loop spans 11 amino acids. Germline V CDR1 and CDR2: LGHDT, YNNKEL (reference sequence).

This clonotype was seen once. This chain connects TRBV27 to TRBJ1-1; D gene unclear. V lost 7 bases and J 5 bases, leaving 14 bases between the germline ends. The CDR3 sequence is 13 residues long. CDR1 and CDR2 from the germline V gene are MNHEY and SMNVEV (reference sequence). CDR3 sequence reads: CASTSTGPTEAFF. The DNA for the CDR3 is TGTGCCAGCACCTCAACTGGACCGACTGAAGCTTTCTTT.

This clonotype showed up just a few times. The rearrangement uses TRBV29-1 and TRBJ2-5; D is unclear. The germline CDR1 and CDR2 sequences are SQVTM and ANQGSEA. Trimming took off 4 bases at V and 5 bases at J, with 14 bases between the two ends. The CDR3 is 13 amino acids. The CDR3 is CSVVGRNGETQYF. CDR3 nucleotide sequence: TGCAGCGTTGTAGGTAGGAATGGCGAGACCCAGTACTTC.

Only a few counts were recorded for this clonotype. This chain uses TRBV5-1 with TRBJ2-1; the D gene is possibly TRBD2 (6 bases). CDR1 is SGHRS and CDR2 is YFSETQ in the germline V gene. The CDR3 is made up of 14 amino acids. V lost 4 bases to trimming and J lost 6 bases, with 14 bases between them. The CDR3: CASSLQRAGNEQFF. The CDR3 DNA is TGCGCCAGCAGCCTCCAGCGGGCGGGCAATGAGCAGTTCTTC.

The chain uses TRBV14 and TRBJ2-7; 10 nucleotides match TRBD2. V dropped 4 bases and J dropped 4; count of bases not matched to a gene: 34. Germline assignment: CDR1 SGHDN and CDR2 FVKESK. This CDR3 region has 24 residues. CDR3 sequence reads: CASSPGSYARVTASGSPLRYEQYV. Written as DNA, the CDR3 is TGTGCCAGCAGCCCTGGGTCGTATGCCAGAGTAACTGCTAGCGGGAGCCCTCTACGGTACGAGCAGTACGTC.

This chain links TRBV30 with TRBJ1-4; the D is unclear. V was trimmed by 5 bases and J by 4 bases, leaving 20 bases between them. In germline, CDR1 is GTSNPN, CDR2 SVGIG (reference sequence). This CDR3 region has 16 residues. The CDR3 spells CAWGPGSNSLNEKLFF. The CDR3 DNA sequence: TGTGCCTGGGGCCCGGGCTCCAACTCCCTTAATGAAAAACTGTTTTTT.

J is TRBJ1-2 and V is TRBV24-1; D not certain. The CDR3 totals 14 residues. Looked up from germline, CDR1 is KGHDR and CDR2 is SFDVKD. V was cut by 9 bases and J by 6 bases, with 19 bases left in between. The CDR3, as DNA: TGTGCCACCCAGAGCCGGGCCCCGCAGGATGGCTACACCTTC. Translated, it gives CATQSRAPQDGYTF.

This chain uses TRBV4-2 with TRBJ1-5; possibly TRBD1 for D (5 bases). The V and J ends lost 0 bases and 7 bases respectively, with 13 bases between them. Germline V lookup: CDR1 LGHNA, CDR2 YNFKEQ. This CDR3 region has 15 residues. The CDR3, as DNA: TGTGCCAGCAGCCAAGATGCGCACGGGGACCAGCCCCAGCATTTT. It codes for CASSQDAHGDQPQHF.

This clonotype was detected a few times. This CDR3 is CASSFKGWQPQHF. The CDR3 coding sequence is TGTGCCAGCAGTTTCAAAGGGTGGCAGCCCCAGCATTTT. This rearrangement joins TRBV12-3 or TRBV12-4 to TRBJ1-5; D gene unclear. The CDR3 runs 13 residues. V dropped 3 bases and J dropped 7 bases, with 10 bases sitting between them.

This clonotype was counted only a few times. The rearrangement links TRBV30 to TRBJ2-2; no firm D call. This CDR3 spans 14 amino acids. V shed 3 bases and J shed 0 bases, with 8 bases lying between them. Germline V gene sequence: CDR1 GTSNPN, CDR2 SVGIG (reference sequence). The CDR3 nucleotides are TGTGCCTGGAGGAGCCTAACGAACACCGGGGAGCTGTTTTTT. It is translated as CAWRSLTNTGELFF.

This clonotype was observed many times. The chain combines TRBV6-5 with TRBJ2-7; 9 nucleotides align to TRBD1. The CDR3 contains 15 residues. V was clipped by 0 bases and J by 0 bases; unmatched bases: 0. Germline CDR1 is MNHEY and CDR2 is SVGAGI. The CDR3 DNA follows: TGTGCCAGCAGTTACTCGACAGGGGGCTCCTACGAGCAGTACTTC. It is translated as CASSYSTGGSYEQYF.

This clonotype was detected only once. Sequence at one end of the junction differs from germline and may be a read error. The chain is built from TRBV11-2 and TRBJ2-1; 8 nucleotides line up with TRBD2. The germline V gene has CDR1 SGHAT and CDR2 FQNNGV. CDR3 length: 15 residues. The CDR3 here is CASSPRTSRHNEQLF. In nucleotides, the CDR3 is TGTGCCAGCAGCCCTAGGACTAGCCGCCACAATGAGCAGCTCTTC.

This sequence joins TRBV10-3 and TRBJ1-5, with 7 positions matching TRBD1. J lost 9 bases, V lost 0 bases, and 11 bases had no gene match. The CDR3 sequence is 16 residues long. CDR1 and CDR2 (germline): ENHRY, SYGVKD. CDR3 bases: TGTGCCATCAGTGAGTCGAGCAGGGGGGAAGTTGCGCCCCAGCATTTT. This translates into CAISESSRGEVAPQHF.

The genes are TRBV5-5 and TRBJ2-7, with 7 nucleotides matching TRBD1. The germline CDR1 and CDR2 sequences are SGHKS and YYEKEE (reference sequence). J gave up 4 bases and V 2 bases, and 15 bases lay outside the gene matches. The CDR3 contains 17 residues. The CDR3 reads CASSLPTSGQARYEQYV. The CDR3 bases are TGTGCCAGCAGCTTACCAACTTCCGGACAGGCTCGGTACGAGCAGTACGTC.

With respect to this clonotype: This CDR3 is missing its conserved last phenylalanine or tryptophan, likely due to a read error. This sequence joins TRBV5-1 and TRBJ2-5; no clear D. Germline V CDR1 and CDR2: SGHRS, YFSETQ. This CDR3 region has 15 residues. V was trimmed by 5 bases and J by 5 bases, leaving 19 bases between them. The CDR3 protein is CASSHPLTGRETQYL. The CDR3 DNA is TGCGCCAGCAGTCATCCCTTGACCGGCAGGGAGACCCAGTACTTG.